This TCR beta chain was sequenced during a study of T cell clonality in common variable immunodeficiency (dated by TCRdb to the mid-2010s). Trimmed from V: 7 bases; trimmed from J: 2 bases; junction bases lacking a gene match: 6. The CDR3, from cysteine to phenylalanine, totals 14 residues. Shown are 33 bases from within the CDR3, in frame from base 1. The table lists this clone with many counts. Its antigen remains undetermined. Read sequence stops 3 residues before the CDR3 end, and the germline J gene provides the missing end. For sequencing, equivalent amounts of genomic DNA were input from CVID and control samples. For every sample, a 60 bp segment covering the rearranged TCRbeta CDR3 region was amplified and then sequenced. The immunoSEQ assay, a bias-corrected multiplex PCR combined with high-throughput sequencing, was used to amplify TCRbeta. The authors' analysis ran thus. Every unique nucleotide sequence counted as a clone and was annotated with V, D and J genes, copy number and frequency. Sequences were labeled productive if in frame, and non-productive if out of frame or containing stop codons. As previously described, clonality was calculated on the basis of Shannon's entropy. Mean CDR3 Kyte-Doolittle hydropathy was derived from the predicted amino acid sequences of productive clones. The R hclust function was used to hierarchically cluster scaled V gene usage with Manhattan distance and complete linkage. Clone sharing by CDR3 amino acid sequence was assessed by resampling 12 repertoires per group over 100 rounds. Repertoires were searched for 60 to 80 published EBV-specific and a few hundred published CMV-specific TCRbeta sequences. A couple of CVID samples yielding fewer than 10,000 sequences were excluded from analysis, leaving under 50 CVID repertoires. Entries here come from immuneACCESS through TCRdb and include only in-frame sequences with V and J called. Some clones fail to appear in such tables; in the studies checked, an unresolved V gene covers under half of the shortfall, and the cause of the remainder is unknown. V and J calls and clone size follow that table, whereas D and trimming were derived from the DNA. Here the sample lists 35,000 to 50,000 clones, none seen once only. The ten largest clones represent more than 1.2% of the sample.

Paper-wide results and their limitations: Fewer TCRbeta clones were shared among CVID subjects than among healthy controls (p < 0.0001). According to the authors, finding the cause of the higher clonality in CVID would require sequencing the repertoires of T cell subpopulations. Even though DNA input was equal, the average per sample came to about 81,820 unique sequences for controls compared with about 31,547 for CVID samples. Patient heterogeneity within the CVID cohort put limits on correlating repertoire features with clinical complications. Reportedly, TCRbeta sequences from CVID had fewer deletions and N-nucleotide insertions, and highly modified clones with 13 or more V deletions were absent from CVID. TCRbeta clonality was higher in CVID subjects than in healthy controls (t-test p = 0.018), and the increase was most characteristic of about a third of subjects.

Both CVID patients and healthy controls were predominantly of Caucasian heritage. From each donor, about 4.5 to 9 ml of heparinized peripheral whole blood was collected. Genomic DNA from adults with common variable immune deficiency (CVID) and from healthy adult controls was the source for sequencing TCRbeta CDR3 repertoires. The control group was made up of about 22 healthy adult volunteers (roughly ten male and 12 female) whose ages ranged from 23 to 66 years, with a mean age of roughly 33. Diluted blood was subjected to density centrifugation over Hypaque 1077 or Ficoll-Paque for isolation of peripheral blood mononuclear cells. Genomic DNA was obtained from unsorted mononuclear cells through either Qiagen column purification or a centrifugation-based method.

This sequence uses TRBV12-3 or TRBV12-4 and TRBJ2-3, and 7 junction bases match TRBD2. Sequencing input: peripheral blood mononuclear cells. The sequence was collected from a person between 18 and 75 years old in good health. The sequenced CDR3 bases are TGTGCCAGCAACGGAGCGGGACTCACAGATACG. Its translation is CASNGAGLTDT. The whole CDR3 sequence reads CASNGAGLTDTQYF.